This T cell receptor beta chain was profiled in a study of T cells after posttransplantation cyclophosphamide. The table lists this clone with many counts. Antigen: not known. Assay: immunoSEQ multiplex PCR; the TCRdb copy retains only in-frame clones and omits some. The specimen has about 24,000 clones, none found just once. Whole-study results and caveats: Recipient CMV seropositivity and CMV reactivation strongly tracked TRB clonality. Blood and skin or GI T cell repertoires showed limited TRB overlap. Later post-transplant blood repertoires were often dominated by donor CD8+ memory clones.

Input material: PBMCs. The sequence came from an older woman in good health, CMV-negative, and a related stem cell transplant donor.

CDR3 in DNA: TGTGCCAGCTGGGGTGGGGAAGGGGTACACACTGAAGCTTTCTTT. Protein: CASWGGEGVHTEAFF. The J gene is TRBJ1-1, the V gene TRBV11-2; a weak D match, TRBD1 (5 bases). The length of the CDR3 is 15 residues. The V end was cut by 8 bases, the J end by 3 bases, with 19 bases between. In germline, CDR1 is SGHAT, CDR2 FQNNGV.